These 20 T cell receptor beta chains were all obtained from the same sample, sequenced in a study of cytomegalovirus exposure and HLA in healthy donors. PCR used 60 Vbeta primers and 13 Jbeta primers. The assay was immunoSEQ multiplex PCR, and TCRdb's table has in-frame clones only and misses some. Its table lists approximately 72,000 clones. The specimen sequenced was PBMCs. The receptors here all came from a woman aged 40 to 50 in good health and CMV-seropositive.

This chain uses TRBV5-4 with TRBJ2-3; a weak D match, TRBD2 (6 bases). The CDR3 contains 15 residues. Per the germline V gene, CDR1 is SGHNT and CDR2 is YYREEE (reference sequence). Trimming stripped 3 bases from V and 2 bases from J, with 13 bases between. CDR3: CASSSDPGDTDTQYF. In nucleotides, the CDR3 is TGTGCCAGCAGCTCCGATCCGGGAGACACAGATACGCAGTATTTT.

The genes are TRBV12-1 and TRBJ2-5; TRBD2, the table's D call, lacks a check against the DNA. TRBV12-1 is assigned pseudogene status. The CDR3 extends over 19 amino acids. The CDR3 DNA sequence: TGTGCCAGCAGCTTACTATTTGAGTGTGGGACTCGCGGGCAAGAGACCCAGTACTTC. Translating it yields CASSLLFECGTRGQETQYF.

V usage is TRBV13 and J usage is TRBJ1-1; D perhaps matches TRBD1 (6 bases). The V end was cut by 3 bases, the J end by 5 bases, with 13 bases between. From germline, CDR1 is PRHDT and CDR2 FYEKMQ (reference sequence). The CDR3 is made up of 14 amino acids. CDR3 region: CASSFRGRGTEAFF. The CDR3 DNA follows: TGTGCCAGCAGCTTCAGGGGACGAGGGACTGAAGCTTTCTTT.

V gene TRBV7-2 combines with J gene TRBJ2-7; TRBD1 matches at 8 bases. V gave up 4 bases and J gave up 4 bases; unmatched junction bases: 6. CDR1 is SGHTA and CDR2 is FQGNSA in the germline V gene. The CDR3 is 14 amino acids. The CDR3 nucleotides read TGTGCCAGCAGCTCGTCAGGGGGCGGGTACGAGCAGTACTTC. Translating it yields CASSSSGGGYEQYF.

The rearrangement links TRBV19 to TRBJ2-7, with a possible D match to TRBD1 (5 bases). Germline V gives CDR1 LNHDA, CDR2 SQIVND (reference sequence). The CDR3 contains 12 residues. The ends were cut back, 6 bases at V and 6 bases at J, with 12 bases in the middle. Here the CDR3 reads CASRIQGSEQYF. As DNA, the CDR3 is TGTGCCAGTAGGATCCAGGGCTCCGAGCAGTACTTC.

The chain has TRBV29-1 and TRBJ2-5; D might be TRBD1 (5 bases). V lost 7 bases and J lost 1, with 16 bases in between. This CDR3 contains 14 residues. Per germline, CDR1 SQVTM and CDR2 ANQGSEA. This CDR3 reads CSAGPLAIQETQYF. Here the CDR3 DNA reads TGCAGCGCAGGGCCGTTGGCTATCCAAGAGACCCAGTACTTC.

The V and J genes are TRBV2 and TRBJ2-3; D is unclear. Germline V gene lookup returns CDR1 SNHLY and CDR2 FYNNEI. V lost 6 bases and J 5 bases, leaving 12 bases between the germline ends. The CDR3 covers 13 residues. The CDR3 spells CASSSFLKDTQYF. In nucleotides, the CDR3 is TGTGCCAGCAGCTCGTTCCTAAAAGATACGCAGTATTTT.

Notes on this clone: One end of the junction is discordant with germline, which a read error may explain. The rearrangement links TRBV28 to TRBJ1-2, with D perhaps TRBD1 (6 bases). This CDR3 region has 13 residues. Germline CDR1 reads MDHEN; CDR2 reads SYDVKM. This CDR3 reads CASLAGGANGHTF. CDR3 nucleotides: TGTGCCAGCTTAGCGGGGGGCGCAAATGGCCACACCTTC.

The rearrangement links TRBV29-1 to TRBJ2-3, with 15 bases that match TRBD2. Trimming took 3 bases from V and 11 from J; bases not matched to a gene: 21. The CDR3 spans 19 residues. Germline V CDR1 and CDR2: SQVTM, ANQGSEA. CDR3 loop: CSVERGNRGLAGGSRGQYF. In DNA, the CDR3 is TGCAGCGTTGAGAGGGGCAACAGAGGACTAGCGGGGGGGTCGCGAGGGCAGTATTTT.

The chain joins TRBV9 to TRBJ2-3; D possibly corresponds to TRBD1 (5 bases). Germline CDR1 reads SGDLS; CDR2 reads YYNGEE. Deletions cut 2 bases from V and 3 bases from J, with 7 bases between. CDR3 size: 13 residues. CDR3 amino acids: CASSVRVTDTQYF. In DNA form, the CDR3 reads TGTGCCAGCAGCGTCAGGGTAACAGATACGCAGTATTTT. Full variable domain (remainder filled in from reference TRBV9 and TRBJ2-3): DSGVTQTPKHLITATGQRVTLRCSPRSGDLSVYWYQQSLDQGLQFLIQYYNGEERAKGNILERFSAQQFPDLHSELNLSSLELGDSALYFCASSVRVTDTQYFGPGTRLTVL.

The gene calls are TRBV7-2 and TRBJ2-1, with TRBD2 matching over 11 bases. Looked up from germline, CDR1 is SGHTA and CDR2 is FQGNSA. CDR3 length equals 15 residues. V lost 6 bases and J lost 4; bases outside the gene matches: 5. The CDR3 DNA follows: TGTGCCAGCAGTCCGACTAGCGGGGCTTACAATGAGCAGTTCTTC. This gives the protein CASSPTSGAYNEQFF.

This chain links TRBV25-1 with TRBJ1-1; TRBD1 agrees at 10 bases. With 4 bases clipped from V and 4 bases from J, the junction kept 9 bases outside the gene matches. Germline-derived CDR1 and CDR2 are MGHDK and SYGVNS. CDR3 length equals 16 residues. The DNA for the CDR3 is TGTGCCAGCAGTGCCCTCCGACAGGGGGCGAGCACTGAAGCTTTCTTT. Its protein product is CASSALRQGASTEAFF.

The chain links TRBV15 to TRBJ1-6, with D possibly TRBD1 on 5 matching bases. Germline CDR1 and CDR2: LNHNV and YYDKDF (reference sequence). CDR3 size: 18 residues. V shed 0 bases and J shed 0 bases, with 12 bases lying between them. DNA of the CDR3: TGTGCCACCAGCAGAGATGGGAGGGGATTCTCCTATAATTCACCCCTCCACTTT. Protein sequence: CATSRDGRGFSYNSPLHF.

The chain links TRBV6-6 to TRBJ1-2; the match to TRBD1 covers 8 bases. Germline V lookup: CDR1 MNHNY, CDR2 SVGAGI (reference sequence). V lost 5 bases and J lost 2; bases outside the gene matches: 7. The CDR3 sequence is 15 residues long. The CDR3 DNA sequence: TGTGCCAGCAGTCCCACAGGGGGTTTCAACTATGGCTACACCTTC. The encoded protein is CASSPTGGFNYGYTF.

The CDR3 coding sequence is TGTGCCAGCTCACCACCGACCCCCGGCGGGGGTGAAAAACTGTTTTTT. Its translation is CASSPPTPGGGEKLFF. J is TRBJ1-4 and V is TRBV18, with a possible D match to TRBD1 (5 bases). Germline V gene data show CDR1 as KGHSH and CDR2 as LQKENI. The ends were cut back, 0 bases at V and 7 bases at J, with 15 bases in the middle. CDR3 size: 16 residues.

The rearrangement links TRBV29-1 to TRBJ2-3; possible D gene TRBD2, 6 bases. The V and J ends lost 5 bases and 10 bases respectively, with 19 bases between them. The CDR3 covers 13 residues. Germline V CDR1 and CDR2: SQVTM, ANQGSEA. For the CDR3, the DNA is TGCAGCGTTCGGGGGATTTGGGCAGAGGCGCAGTATTTT. Protein sequence: CSVRGIWAEAQYF.

The chain couples TRBV18 to TRBJ2-7, with a tentative D call TRBD1 (7 bases). The germline V and J ends were trimmed by 3 bases and 4 bases, with 13 bases remaining between them. The CDR3 length is 14 residues. From germline, CDR1 is KGHSH and CDR2 LQKENI. CDR3 protein: CASSPGRGDYEQYF. DNA of the CDR3: TGTGCCAGCTCACCCGGCAGGGGGGATTACGAGCAGTACTTC.

V usage is TRBV7-8 and J usage is TRBJ2-1, with D unresolved. The CDR3 covers 13 residues. From germline, CDR1 is SGHVS and CDR2 FQNEAQ. The V end was cut by 5 bases, the J end by 7 bases, with 12 bases between. DNA of the CDR3: TGTGCCAGCAGCCTTCGGTTTCGGAATGAGCAGTTCTTC. It encodes CASSLRFRNEQFF.

The CDR3 protein is CASSLSVSAGGRQFF. In DNA form, the CDR3 reads TGTGCCAGCAGCTTAAGTGTATCGGCGGGGGGAAGGCAGTTCTTC. The rearrangement joins TRBV7-6 to TRBJ2-1; TRBD2 matches 8 bases. The CDR3 runs to 15 residues. The trim removed 2 bases at V and 12 bases at J, leaving 12 bases unmatched. Germline assignment: CDR1 SGHVS and CDR2 FNYEAQ.

This chain uses TRBV5-6 with TRBJ1-1; 8 positions agree with TRBD1. This CDR3 has 13 amino acids. The V gene end was trimmed by 10 bases and the J gene end by 4 bases; junction bases not matched to a gene: 9. Germline CDR1 SGHDT, CDR2 YYEEEE. CDR3 coding DNA: TGTGCCCGTCCGACAGGGGCGGCCACTGAAGCTTTCTTT. Encoded protein: CARPTGAATEAFF.